The 30 T cell receptor beta chains reported below all come from one sample, sequenced in a study of blood T cell repertoires in COVID-19. Clones were read by immunoSEQ multiplex PCR, and TCRdb kept only the in-frame ones, dropping some. The sample has 200,000 to 250,000 clones; roughly 90% are singletons. Sample: peripheral blood. Source of these receptors: a woman aged 55-70 years with acute or convalescent COVID-19.

The genes are TRBV30 and TRBJ1-3; D is ambiguous. CDR1 GTSNPN and CDR2 SVGIG come from the germline V gene (reference sequence). V was clipped by 2 bases and J by 5 bases, with 7 bases between them. CDR3 length: 12 amino acids. The CDR3 region is CAWSRERNTIYF. The CDR3 DNA is TGTGCCTGGAGTCGGGAAAGAAACACCATATATTTT.

The chain combines TRBV7-2 with TRBJ1-6; perhaps TRBD1 as D (6 bases). The CDR3 extends over 14 amino acids. V lost 5 bases and J 8 bases, leaving 13 bases between the germline ends. Germline CDR1 reads SGHTA; CDR2 reads FQGNSA. CDR3 in DNA: TGTGCCAGCAGCACCCGGGACACCCATTCACCCCTCCACTTT. Translated, it gives CASSTRDTHSPLHF.

The J gene is TRBJ2-7, the V gene TRBV9, with 9 bases identical to TRBD2. V shed 4 bases, J shed 3 bases, and the junction held 8 bases outside the gene matches. The CDR3 length is 15 residues. The V gene's germline CDR1 is SGDLS and CDR2 YYNGEE. Here the CDR3 DNA reads TGTGCCAGCAGCAAAGAAGCGGGAGGTTTCTACGAGCAGTACTTC. Translation gives CASSKEAGGFYEQYF.

The chain couples TRBV3-1 (or the pseudogene TRBV3-2) to TRBJ1-2; D is unclear. Trimming shortened V by 4 bases and J by 8 bases, and 17 bases separated the two germline ends. Germline V gene lookup returns CDR1 LGHDT and CDR2 YNNKEL (reference sequence). The CDR3 is made up of 14 amino acids. The CDR3 sequence: CASSPRELFRGYTF. The CDR3 coding sequence is TGTGCCAGCAGCCCAAGGGAGCTCTTTAGGGGCTACACCTTC.

CDR3 DNA: TGTGCCAGCACCCACTACGCGAACACCGGGGAGCTGTTTTTT. Encoded protein: CASTHYANTGELFF. The chain couples TRBV7-2 to TRBJ2-2; the D is unclear. The CDR3 runs 14 residues. Between the trimmed V and J ends, which lost 7 bases and 0 bases, there was a span of 9 bases. Germline CDR1 is SGHTA and CDR2 is FQGNSA.

The count of this clone is one. The chain recombines TRBV19 with TRBJ1-1, with 7 bases lining up with TRBD1. Per the germline V gene, CDR1 is LNHDA and CDR2 is SQIVND (reference sequence). The CDR3 runs 14 residues. V shed 4 bases and J 1 base; nucleotides not matched to a gene: 3. The CDR3 region has the DNA TGTGCCAGTAGTAAAACAGGGGCGAACACTGAAGCTTTCTTT. It specifies CASSKTGANTEAFF.

This clone has more than one count but fewer than ten. The chain combines TRBV5-1 with TRBJ2-2, with TRBD2 matching over 12 bases. V dropped 0 bases and J dropped 5; count of bases not matched to a gene: 2. Germline V lookup: CDR1 SGHRS, CDR2 YFSETQ. The CDR3 has 16 residues. CDR3 sequence: CASSLAGTSGTGELFF. Written as DNA, the CDR3 is TGCGCCAGCAGCTTGGCCGGGACTAGCGGGACCGGGGAGCTGTTTTTT. Supplemented by reference TRBV5-1 and TRBJ2-2, the full variable domain reads KAGVTQTPRYLIKTRGQQVTLSCSPISGHRSVSWYQQTPGQGLQFLFEYFSETQRNKGNFPGRFSGRQFSNSRSEMNVSTLELGDSALYLCASSLAGTSGTGELFFGEGSRLTVL.

The chain links TRBV7-9 to TRBJ1-1; no clear D gene. Germline assignment: CDR1 SEHNR and CDR2 FQNEAQ (reference sequence). The CDR3 spans 15 residues. The V end lost 5 bases, the J end lost 2 bases, and 15 bases lay between the germline ends. In nucleotides, the CDR3 is TGTGCCAGCAGCGTCGGTGCGGTCGTAAACACTGAAGCTTTCTTT. Encoded protein: CASSVGAVVNTEAFF.

On this clone: At one end the junction does not follow the germline gene, possibly because of a read error. The rearrangement links TRBV25-1 to TRBJ2-1, with TRBD2 identical over 13 bases. Germline CDR1 MGHDK, CDR2 SYGVNS. The length of the CDR3 is 13 residues. DNA for the CDR3: TGTGCCAGCAGAGGGACTAGCGGGGTTGGGATGGTCTTC. Its translation: CASRGTSGVGMVF.

This sequence joins TRBV25-1 and TRBJ2-7, with 7 bases matching TRBD1. The germline gives CDR1 MGHDK, CDR2 SYGVNS. CDR3 length: 14 residues. Trimming at V came to 4 bases and at J to 2 bases, leaving 5 bases not matched to a gene. This CDR3 is CASSVEGAPYEQYF. The CDR3 bases are TGTGCCAGCAGTGTTGAGGGGGCCCCCTACGAGCAGTACTTC.

V usage is TRBV18 and J usage is TRBJ2-6; a possible D gene is TRBD2 (5 bases). The CDR3 consists of 16 residues. With 3 bases removed from V and 0 bases from J, the gap between germline ends came to 9 bases. Germline CDR1 reads KGHSH; CDR2 reads LQKENI. The CDR3, as DNA: TGTGCCAGCTCACCCCAGCGGATCTCTGGGGCCAACGTCCTGACTTTC. Translation: CASSPQRISGANVLTF.

This sequence joins TRBV5-4 and TRBJ1-3, with D hard to call. V was pared by 0 bases and J by 2 bases, with 9 bases between. Germline V CDR1 and CDR2: SGHNT, YYREEE (reference sequence). The CDR3 length is 15 residues. In DNA form, the CDR3 reads TGTGCCAGCAGCTTGGGCAGGACTCCTGGAAACACCATATATTTT. Protein product: CASSLGRTPGNTIYF.

The rearrangement links TRBV19 to TRBJ1-5; 8 bases are shared with TRBD1. V was pared by 5 bases and J by 2 bases, with 2 bases of the junction left unmatched. The CDR3 loop spans 14 amino acids. Germline V gene data show CDR1 as LNHDA and CDR2 as SQIVND (reference sequence). DNA of the CDR3: TGTGCCAGTAGTCAGACAGGGGGCAATCAGCCCCAGCATTTT. Translated, it gives CASSQTGGNQPQHF.

CDR3 DNA: TGTGCCAGCAGCCCGAAGGACAGGGGGCTGGAGCAGTTCTTC. Translation: CASSPKDRGLEQFF. The V gene is TRBV5-5, the J gene TRBJ2-1; 11 bases map to TRBD1. The CDR3 has 14 amino acids. V was pared by 4 bases and J by 10 bases, with 7 bases of the junction left unmatched. CDR1 and CDR2 from the germline V gene are SGHKS and YYEKEE (reference sequence).

The chain couples TRBV5-1 to TRBJ1-4; D possibly corresponds to TRBD1 (5 bases). The CDR3 contains 18 residues. The V gene's germline CDR1 is SGHRS and CDR2 YFSETQ. V lost 0 bases to trimming and J lost 0 bases, with 15 bases between them. CDR3: CASSLADSWGSTNEKLFF. As DNA, the CDR3 is TGCGCCAGCAGCTTGGCCGACAGCTGGGGTTCAACTAATGAAAAACTGTTTTTT. The full variable domain, in which reference TRBV5-1 and TRBJ1-4 provide the parts outside the CDR3, is KAGVTQTPRYLIKTRGQQVTLSCSPISGHRSVSWYQQTPGQGLQFLFEYFSETQRNKGNFPGRFSGRQFSNSRSEMNVSTLELGDSALYLCASSLADSWGSTNEKLFFGSGTQLSVL.

The count of this clone is one. The genes are TRBV3-1 (or the pseudogene TRBV3-2) and TRBJ2-7; TRBD2 is a possible D gene (6 bases). CDR1 LGHDT and CDR2 YNNKEL come from the germline V gene (reference sequence). This CDR3 contains 14 residues. V was trimmed by 4 bases and J by 2 bases, leaving 12 bases between them. CDR3 residues: CASSRDWTAYEQYF. CDR3 DNA: TGTGCCAGCAGCCGGGACTGGACGGCCTACGAGCAGTACTTC.

The chain has TRBV6-2 or TRBV6-3 and TRBJ1-5, with 12 bases identical to TRBD1. The ends lost 6 bases at V and 7 bases at J; junction bases unmatched: 10. Germline V gene lookup returns CDR1 MNHEY and CDR2 SVGEGT. This CDR3 contains 16 residues. For the CDR3, the DNA is TGTGCCAGCAGCCTTACCGGGACAGGGGGCGGCCAGCCCCAGCATTTT. Protein product: CASSLTGTGGGQPQHF.

The chain uses TRBV5-1 and TRBJ2-6; D remains ambiguous. The CDR3 spans 16 residues. V lost 0 bases and J lost 0, with 7 bases in between. Germline CDR1 and CDR2: SGHRS and YFSETQ. The DNA for the CDR3 is TGCGCCAGCAGCTTGGAACATTTCTCTGGGGCCAACGTCCTGACTTTC. Translation gives CASSLEHFSGANVLTF. Full variable domain (missing parts from reference TRBV5-1 and TRBJ2-6): KAGVTQTPRYLIKTRGQQVTLSCSPISGHRSVSWYQQTPGQGLQFLFEYFSETQRNKGNFPGRFSGRQFSNSRSEMNVSTLELGDSALYLCASSLEHFSGANVLTFGAGSRLTVL.

This chain links TRBV2 with TRBJ1-2, with a weak D call TRBD1 (6 bases). This CDR3 is 14 amino acids long. With 9 bases removed from V and 5 bases from J, the gap between germline ends came to 19 bases. CDR1 is SNHLY, CDR2 FYNNEI, per germline. CDR3 sequence: CASLLYRELYGYTF. In DNA, the CDR3 is TGTGCCAGTCTCCTATACAGGGAACTTTATGGCTACACCTTC.

The rearrangement joins TRBV7-9 to TRBJ1-6; TRBD1 agrees at 7 bases. The germline CDR1 and CDR2 sequences are SEHNR and FQNEAQ (reference sequence). CDR3 length: 17 amino acids. J gave up 9 bases and V 5 bases, and 16 bases lay outside the gene matches. CDR3: CASSDRDSEVLGSPLHF. The CDR3 nucleotides read TGTGCCAGCAGCGACCGGGACAGCGAAGTCTTGGGTTCACCCCTCCACTTT.

The chain uses TRBV25-1 and TRBJ1-5; 7 bases line up with TRBD1. From germline, CDR1 is MGHDK and CDR2 SYGVNS. V shed 7 bases and J 2 bases; nucleotides not matched to a gene: 17. The CDR3 sequence is 18 residues long. The CDR3 region has the DNA TGTGCCAGCAACCCGACAGGGCCTATACCTAAAGGCAATCAGCCCCAGCATTTT. Translation gives CASNPTGPIPKGNQPQHF.

The gene calls are TRBV10-2 and TRBJ1-3, with TRBD1 identical over 8 bases. The J segment lost 4 bases and the V segment lost 6 bases, leaving 5 bases of the junction unmatched. Germline lookup yields CDR1 WSHSY and CDR2 SAAADI. CDR3 size: 14 residues. CDR3 in DNA: TGCGCCAGCAGCTTACAGGGGGAAGGAAACACCATATATTTT. It yields the protein CASSLQGEGNTIYF.

V usage is TRBV28 and J usage is TRBJ1-4, with D possibly being TRBD1 (6 bases). The V end lost 3 bases, the J end lost 7 bases, and 12 bases lay between the germline ends. CDR1 and CDR2 (germline): MDHEN, SYDVKM. CDR3 length: 14 residues. This chain's CDR3 is CASSFRGTTEKLFF. The CDR3 region has the DNA TGTGCCAGCAGTTTCAGGGGAACGACTGAAAAACTGTTTTTT.

V gene TRBV7-2 combines with J gene TRBJ2-1, with 8 bases matching TRBD2. Germline V gene data show CDR1 as SGHTA and CDR2 as FQGNSA. This CDR3 has 15 amino acids. V was pared by 6 bases and J by 3 bases, with 7 bases of the junction left unmatched. CDR3 sequence (DNA): TGTGCCAGCAGAGCCGGGACTAGAGGCTACAATGAGCAGTTCTTC. This gives the protein CASRAGTRGYNEQFF.

This clone appeared once. V is TRBV5-4 and J is TRBJ1-1, with TRBD1 as a possible D gene (6 bases). Germline-derived CDR1 and CDR2 are SGHNT and YYREEE (reference sequence). Between the trimmed V and J ends, which lost 0 bases and 5 bases, there was a span of 17 bases. The CDR3 spans 16 residues. CDR3 sequence (DNA): TGTGCCAGCAGCTTGGGGGGCAGGGGATCGGGGACTGAAGCTTTCTTT. This codes for CASSLGGRGSGTEAFF.

The CDR3 loop reads CASSESGAGQPQHF. In DNA, the CDR3 is TGTGCCAGTAGTGAATCAGGGGCGGGTCAGCCCCAGCATTTT. The V and J genes are TRBV19 and TRBJ1-5; D might be TRBD1 (6 bases). Germline CDR1 LNHDA, CDR2 SQIVND (reference sequence). There are 14 residues in the CDR3. V was cut by 5 bases and J by 6 bases, with 14 bases left in between.

The chain links TRBV11-2 to TRBJ2-2; TRBD1 might be the D (5 bases). CDR3 length equals 15 residues. The germline CDR1 and CDR2 sequences are SGHAT and FQNNGV. Trimming stripped 1 base from V and 2 bases from J, with 8 bases between. The CDR3 here is CASSLVRGNTGELFF. The CDR3 nucleotides read TGTGCCAGCAGCTTAGTAAGGGGAAACACCGGGGAGCTGTTTTTT.

The chain employs TRBV30 and TRBJ2-3; TRBD2 matches 10 bases. This CDR3 spans 15 amino acids. Germline V gives CDR1 GTSNPN, CDR2 SVGIG (reference sequence). The trim removed 5 bases at V and 5 bases at J, leaving 10 bases unmatched. DNA for the CDR3: TGTGCCTGGGCGGGGGCTAGCGGGGGCGTAGATACGCAGTATTTT. Its protein is CAWAGASGGVDTQYF.

V and J are TRBV28 and TRBJ1-6; D is uncertain. Per the germline V gene, CDR1 is MDHEN and CDR2 is SYDVKM. The CDR3 is 16 amino acids. The V gene lost 3 bases and the J gene lost 5 bases, with 14 bases spanning the gap. CDR3 in DNA: TGTGCCAGCAGTTTGGGTGGCAGGCAACATAATTCACCCCTCCACTTT. Encoded protein: CASSLGGRQHNSPLHF.

The chain employs TRBV12-3 or TRBV12-4 and TRBJ1-2; D not certain. Trimming stripped 9 bases from V and 2 bases from J, with 7 bases between. The CDR3 length is 11 residues. This CDR3 is CASSGNYGYTF. The CDR3 DNA sequence: TGTGCCAGTTCGGGAAACTATGGCTACACCTTC.